This entry lists 9 T cell receptor beta chains sequenced from one sample in a study of cytomegalovirus exposure and HLA in healthy donors. The PCR contained 60 Vbeta and 13 Jbeta primers. Clones were sequenced by immunoSEQ multiplex PCR, and TCRdb holds only the in-frame ones, with some missing. The sample has just under 65,000 clones. The sample comprised PBMCs. All receptors derive from a boy aged 5-17 years in good health and CMV-seronegative.

This sequence joins TRBV6-1 and TRBJ1-2; D not certain. CDR3 size: 13 residues. In germline, CDR1 is MNHNS, CDR2 SASEGT. Trimming left V 3 bases short and J 6 bases short, with 11 bases between. The CDR3 DNA reads TGTGCCAGCAGTGAGGGCGGGAGGGATGGCTACACCTTC. It yields the protein CASSEGGRDGYTF.

The chain recombines TRBV18 with TRBJ2-7, with 7 bases aligning to TRBD2. In germline, CDR1 is KGHSH, CDR2 LQKENI. After removal of 2 bases from V and 0 bases from J, the junction contained 1 base not matched to a gene. This CDR3 is built from 14 residues. CDR3 amino acids: CASSPGGVSYEQYF. For the CDR3, the DNA is TGTGCCAGCTCACCAGGGGGGGTCTCCTACGAGCAGTACTTC.

This rearrangement joins TRBV16 to TRBJ1-3; weak D call: TRBD1 (5 bases). The germline V gene has CDR1 KGHSY and CDR2 FQNENV. V was shortened by 0 bases and J by 4 bases, with 16 bases between the two germline ends. The CDR3 loop spans 17 amino acids. The CDR3 protein is CASSQSGAAGTGNTIYF. The CDR3 region has the DNA TGTGCCAGCAGCCAATCTGGGGCGGCGGGGACCGGAAACACCATATATTTT.

The chain carries TRBV7-6 and TRBJ1-4; 7 positions agree with TRBD1. This CDR3 contains 14 residues. The trim removed 5 bases at V and 5 bases at J, leaving 5 bases unmatched. CDR1 and CDR2 from the germline V gene are SGHVS and FNYEAQ. Here the CDR3 DNA reads TGTGCCAGCAGCCCGACAGGGCCAAATGAAAAACTGTTTTTT. Translated, it gives CASSPTGPNEKLFF.

The chain has TRBV27 and TRBJ1-6; D may be TRBD1 (5 bases). Germline V gives CDR1 MNHEY, CDR2 SMNVEV (reference sequence). Trimming stripped 1 base from V and 5 bases from J, with 9 bases between. This CDR3 contains 15 residues. Here the CDR3 reads CASSLLGQNNSPLHF. The CDR3 region has the DNA TGTGCCAGCAGTTTATTGGGGCAGAATAATTCACCCCTCCACTTT.

The J gene is TRBJ2-1, the V gene TRBV18; 8 bases are shared with TRBD2. V lost 6 bases to trimming and J lost 5 bases; unmatched junction nucleotides: 12. Germline V gene data show CDR1 as KGHSH and CDR2 as LQKENI. The CDR3 has 16 amino acids. The CDR3 DNA reads as TGTGCCAGCTCGGGTCTCCCGGGACTAGGGGACAATGAGCAGTTCTTC. It encodes CASSGLPGLGDNEQFF.

This chain links TRBV12-5 with TRBJ2-1; no definite D call. CDR3 length equals 15 residues. Per the germline V gene, CDR1 is LGHNT and CDR2 is FRNRAP. The V and J ends lost 4 bases and 7 bases respectively, with 17 bases between them. CDR3 sequence reads: CASGSPPFSGNEQFF. The CDR3 DNA sequence: TGTGCTAGTGGTTCCCCACCCTTTAGTGGTAATGAGCAGTTCTTC.

The V and J genes are TRBV19 and TRBJ2-6; D is undetermined. V was shortened by 6 bases and J by 1 base, with 4 bases between the two germline ends. The CDR3 has 13 amino acids. Per germline, CDR1 LNHDA and CDR2 SQIVND (reference sequence). Here the CDR3 DNA reads TGTGCCAGTAGCGTTTCTGGGGCCAACGTCCTGACTTTC. Amino acid sequence: CASSVSGANVLTF.

The chain links TRBV6-1 to TRBJ2-1; 7 bases are a match to TRBD1. This CDR3 spans 16 amino acids. CDR1 is MNHNS, CDR2 SASEGT, per germline. J lost 6 bases, V lost 4 bases, and 12 bases had no gene match. The CDR3 sequence is CASSAGTAKGFNEQFF. CDR3 nucleotides: TGTGCCAGCAGTGCGGGGACAGCCAAGGGGTTCAATGAGCAGTTCTTC.